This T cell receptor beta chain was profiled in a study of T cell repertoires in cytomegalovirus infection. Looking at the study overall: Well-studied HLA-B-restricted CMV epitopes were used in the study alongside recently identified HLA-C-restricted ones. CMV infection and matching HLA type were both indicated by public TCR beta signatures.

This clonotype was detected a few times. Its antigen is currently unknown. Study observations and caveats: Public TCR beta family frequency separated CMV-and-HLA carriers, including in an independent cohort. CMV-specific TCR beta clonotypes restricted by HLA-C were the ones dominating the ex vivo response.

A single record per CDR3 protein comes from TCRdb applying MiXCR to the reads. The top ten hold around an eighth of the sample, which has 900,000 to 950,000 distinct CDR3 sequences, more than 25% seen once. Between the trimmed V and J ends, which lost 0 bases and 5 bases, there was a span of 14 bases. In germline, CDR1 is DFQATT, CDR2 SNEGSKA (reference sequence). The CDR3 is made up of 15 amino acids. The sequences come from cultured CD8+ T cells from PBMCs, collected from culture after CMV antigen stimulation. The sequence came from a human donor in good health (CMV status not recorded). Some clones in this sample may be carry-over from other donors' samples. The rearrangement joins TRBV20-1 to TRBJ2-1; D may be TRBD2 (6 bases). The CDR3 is CSARDLTRGHNEQFF. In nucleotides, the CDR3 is TGCAGTGCTAGAGATTTGACTAGAGGGCACAATGAGCAGTTCTTC.